Listed here is a single T cell receptor (beta chain). Ten or more counts support this clonotype. This clone's antigen is unknown. Qualities for individual bases were not recorded, and no much larger clone is one base off. Ficoll-Paque density gradient centrifugation was used to isolate PBMCs. Reading the germline V gene gives CDR1 SNHLY and CDR2 FYNNEI. There are 14 amino acids in the CDR3, from cysteine to phenylalanine inclusive. Here the CDR3 DNA is all that survives: 42 bases in frame from base 1. Trimming removed 6 bases from V and 5 bases from J; the gene matches leave 7 bases unexplained. The data were taken from a study of T-cell memory formation after mild COVID-19 (dated by TCRdb to 2020 to 2022). Context from the whole study: TCR sequence clusters from the two donors were largely donor specific. Longitudinal TCRalpha and TCRbeta repertoire sequencing tracked T-cell clones expanding and contracting after mild COVID-19 in two donors. The cohort comprised two young, previously healthy adult volunteers, one female and one male.

General study outcomes and caveats: Some responding clones were found in pre-infection memory, which suggests that pre-existing cross-reactive memory T cells took part in the SARS-CoV-2 response. Contracting CD4+ clones appeared mostly in the CM and EM memory subsets, whereas CD8+ clones were enriched in EMRA. Balanced CD4/CD8 phenotypes were observed for clones contracting from day 15 to 85, whereas a bias towards CD4+ was observed for a second wave of clones expanding from day 15 to 37. SARS-CoV-2 specificity was not confirmed for the second-wave clones peaking on day 37. The study included only a couple of mild cases, and larger cohorts that include severe cases with pre-infection samples were judged to be necessary.

Sequencing used an Illumina NovaSeq 6000. TCRalpha and TCRbeta cDNA libraries were built by 5'RACE with constant-segment primers, adding sample barcodes and unique molecular identifiers. RNA was extracted from every sample with Trizol reagent. Amplification of the libraries took two PCR steps, and the second step added a second sample barcode plus Illumina TruSeq adapters. Sequencing of libraries was performed on an Illumina NovaSeq with 2 x 150 bp paired-end reads. The original pipeline was this. Demultiplexing of reads and collapsing into UMI-guided consensus sequences were performed with migec v1.2.7. With mixcr v2.1.11, UMI consensuses were aligned to TRA and TRB V and J templates and assembled into clonotypes. Expanded or contracted clonotypes were those called significant by both edgeR and NoisET, with noise models trained on biological replicates. For edgeR calls, a false discovery rate-adjusted p below 0.01 and a log2 fold-change threshold of 1 were applied. As an exploratory analysis of dynamics, max-normalized trajectories of the 1000 most abundant clonotypes were examined by PCA with hierarchical clustering. Each responding clone was given a CD4 or CD8 phenotype based on the CD4+ and CD8+ repertoires, which had been sequenced separately. The public reads were quality trimmed at Q25 with fastp and then assembled into clones with MiXCR by TCRdb, keeping productive beta chains. For every CDR3 protein sequence, its rows merge into one entry that carries the most common genes and DNA. The V and J calls were determined by TCRdb, not by the authors. The sample contains fewer than 650,000 distinct CDR3 sequences, roughly 17% of them found a single time. The ten largest account for roughly 7.7% of the sample.

Sequenced: PBMCs or a T cell subset sorted from them (not recorded which). Rearrangement joined TRBV2 to TRBJ2-5, with 9 bases matching TRBD2. The clonotype comes from an adult woman who had mild COVID-19 (a few samples of this study predate the infection). The sample titles of this study are shuffled in the database, so cell type and time point are left out; the donor was told from shared clones. CDR3 protein: CASRIAGALETQYF. In nucleotide form, the sequence is TGTGCCAGCAGGATAGCGGGGGCGCTGGAGACCCAGTACTTC. Extended through the reference TRBV2 and TRBJ2-5 proteins, this CDR3 yields the full variable domain: EPEVTQTPSHQVTQMGQEVILRCVPISNHLYFYWYRQILGQKVEFLVSFYNNEISEKSEIFDDQFSVERPDGSNFTLKIRSTKLEDSAMYFCASRIAGALETQYFGPGTRLLVL.